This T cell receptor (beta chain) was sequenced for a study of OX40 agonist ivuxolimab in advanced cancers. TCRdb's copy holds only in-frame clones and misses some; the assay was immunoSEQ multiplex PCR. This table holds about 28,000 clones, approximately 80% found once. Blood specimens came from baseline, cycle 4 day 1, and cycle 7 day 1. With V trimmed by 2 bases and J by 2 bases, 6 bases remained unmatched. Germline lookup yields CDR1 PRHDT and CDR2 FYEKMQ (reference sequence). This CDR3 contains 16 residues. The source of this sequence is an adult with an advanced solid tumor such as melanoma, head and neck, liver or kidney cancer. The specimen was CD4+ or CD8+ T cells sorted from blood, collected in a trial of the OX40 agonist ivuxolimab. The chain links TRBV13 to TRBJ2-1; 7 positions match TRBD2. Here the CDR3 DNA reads TGTGCCAGCAGCTTACCGGGGGGTCCGCCCTACAATGAGCAGTTCTTC. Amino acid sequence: CASSLPGGPPYNEQFF.